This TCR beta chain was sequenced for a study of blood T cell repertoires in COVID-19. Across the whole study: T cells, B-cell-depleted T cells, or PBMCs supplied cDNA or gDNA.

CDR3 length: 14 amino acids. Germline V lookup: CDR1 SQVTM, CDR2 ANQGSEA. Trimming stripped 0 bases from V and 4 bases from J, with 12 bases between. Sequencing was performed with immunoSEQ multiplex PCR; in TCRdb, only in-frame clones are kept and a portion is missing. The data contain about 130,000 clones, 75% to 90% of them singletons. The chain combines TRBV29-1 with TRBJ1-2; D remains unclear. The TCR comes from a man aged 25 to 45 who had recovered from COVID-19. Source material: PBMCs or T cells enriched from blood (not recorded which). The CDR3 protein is CSVEDTGKGYGYTF. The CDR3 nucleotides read TGCAGCGTTGAAGATACGGGTAAAGGCTATGGCTACACCTTC.